This T cell receptor (beta chain) was sequenced during a study of T cell repertoires in aging, cancer and after chemotherapy. The overall study: Paired samples before and after chemotherapy came from chronic lymphocytic leukemia patients on fludarabine- or bendamustine-based regimens. General study points: Across the chemotherapy interval, each cancer cohort showed higher median generation probability, suggesting thymic rebound. Lymphoid organ infiltration in hematological cancer patients may impair thymic emigration or peripheral T cell expansion.

Multiplex touch-down PCR with TRB-A/B primers amplified rearranged V-D-J TRB sequences. TCRdb reprocessed the multiplex PCR reads via MiXCR and lists one record per CDR3 protein. The sample includes fewer than 15,000 distinct CDR3 sequences, roughly a quarter of them seen just once. The CDR3 runs 14 residues. Per germline, CDR1 SGHKS and CDR2 YYEKEE (reference sequence). Only one count was recorded for this clonotype. Its antigen is currently unknown. One end of the junction does not line up with germline, which may come from a read error. Amplification of TCR beta used genomic DNA extracted from peripheral blood.

This chain connects TRBV5-5 to TRBJ1-2; the D is unclear. Sample: blood. This receptor was taken from a human donor with a blood cancer. CDR3 in amino acids: CASSYVASNFGYTF. DNA for the CDR3: TGTGCCAGCAGCTACGTAGCGTCTAACTTTGGCTACACCTTC.